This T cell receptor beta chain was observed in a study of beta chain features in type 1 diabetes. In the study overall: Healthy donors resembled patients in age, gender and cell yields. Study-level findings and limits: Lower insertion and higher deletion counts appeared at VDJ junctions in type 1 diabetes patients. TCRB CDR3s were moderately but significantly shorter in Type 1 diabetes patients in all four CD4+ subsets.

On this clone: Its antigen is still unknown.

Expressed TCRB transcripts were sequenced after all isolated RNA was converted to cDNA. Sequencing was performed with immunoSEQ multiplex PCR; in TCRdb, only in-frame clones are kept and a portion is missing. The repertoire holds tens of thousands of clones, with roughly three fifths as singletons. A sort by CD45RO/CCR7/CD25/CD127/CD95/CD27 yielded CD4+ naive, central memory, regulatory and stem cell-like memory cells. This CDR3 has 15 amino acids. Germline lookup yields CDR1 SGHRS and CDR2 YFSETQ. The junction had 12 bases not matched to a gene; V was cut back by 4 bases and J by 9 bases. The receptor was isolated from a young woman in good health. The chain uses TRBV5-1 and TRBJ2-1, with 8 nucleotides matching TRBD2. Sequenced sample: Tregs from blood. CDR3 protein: CASSPLSGRLGEQFF. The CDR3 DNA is TGCGCCAGCAGCCCCCTGAGCGGGAGATTGGGTGAGCAGTTCTTC.